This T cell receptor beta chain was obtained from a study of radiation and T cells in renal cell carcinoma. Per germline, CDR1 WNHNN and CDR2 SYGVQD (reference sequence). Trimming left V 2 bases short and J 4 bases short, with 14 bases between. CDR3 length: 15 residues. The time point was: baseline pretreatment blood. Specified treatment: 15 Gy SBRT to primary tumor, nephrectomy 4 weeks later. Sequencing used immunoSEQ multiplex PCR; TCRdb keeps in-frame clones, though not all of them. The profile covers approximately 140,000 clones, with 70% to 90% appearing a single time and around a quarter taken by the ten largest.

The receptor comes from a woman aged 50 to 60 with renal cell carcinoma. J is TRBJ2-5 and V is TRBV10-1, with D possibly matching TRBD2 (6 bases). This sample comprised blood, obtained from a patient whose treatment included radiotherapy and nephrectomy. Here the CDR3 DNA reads TGCGCCAGCAGTGAGACTAGCACCGAGGGAGAGACCCAGTACTTC. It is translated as CASSETSTEGETQYF.